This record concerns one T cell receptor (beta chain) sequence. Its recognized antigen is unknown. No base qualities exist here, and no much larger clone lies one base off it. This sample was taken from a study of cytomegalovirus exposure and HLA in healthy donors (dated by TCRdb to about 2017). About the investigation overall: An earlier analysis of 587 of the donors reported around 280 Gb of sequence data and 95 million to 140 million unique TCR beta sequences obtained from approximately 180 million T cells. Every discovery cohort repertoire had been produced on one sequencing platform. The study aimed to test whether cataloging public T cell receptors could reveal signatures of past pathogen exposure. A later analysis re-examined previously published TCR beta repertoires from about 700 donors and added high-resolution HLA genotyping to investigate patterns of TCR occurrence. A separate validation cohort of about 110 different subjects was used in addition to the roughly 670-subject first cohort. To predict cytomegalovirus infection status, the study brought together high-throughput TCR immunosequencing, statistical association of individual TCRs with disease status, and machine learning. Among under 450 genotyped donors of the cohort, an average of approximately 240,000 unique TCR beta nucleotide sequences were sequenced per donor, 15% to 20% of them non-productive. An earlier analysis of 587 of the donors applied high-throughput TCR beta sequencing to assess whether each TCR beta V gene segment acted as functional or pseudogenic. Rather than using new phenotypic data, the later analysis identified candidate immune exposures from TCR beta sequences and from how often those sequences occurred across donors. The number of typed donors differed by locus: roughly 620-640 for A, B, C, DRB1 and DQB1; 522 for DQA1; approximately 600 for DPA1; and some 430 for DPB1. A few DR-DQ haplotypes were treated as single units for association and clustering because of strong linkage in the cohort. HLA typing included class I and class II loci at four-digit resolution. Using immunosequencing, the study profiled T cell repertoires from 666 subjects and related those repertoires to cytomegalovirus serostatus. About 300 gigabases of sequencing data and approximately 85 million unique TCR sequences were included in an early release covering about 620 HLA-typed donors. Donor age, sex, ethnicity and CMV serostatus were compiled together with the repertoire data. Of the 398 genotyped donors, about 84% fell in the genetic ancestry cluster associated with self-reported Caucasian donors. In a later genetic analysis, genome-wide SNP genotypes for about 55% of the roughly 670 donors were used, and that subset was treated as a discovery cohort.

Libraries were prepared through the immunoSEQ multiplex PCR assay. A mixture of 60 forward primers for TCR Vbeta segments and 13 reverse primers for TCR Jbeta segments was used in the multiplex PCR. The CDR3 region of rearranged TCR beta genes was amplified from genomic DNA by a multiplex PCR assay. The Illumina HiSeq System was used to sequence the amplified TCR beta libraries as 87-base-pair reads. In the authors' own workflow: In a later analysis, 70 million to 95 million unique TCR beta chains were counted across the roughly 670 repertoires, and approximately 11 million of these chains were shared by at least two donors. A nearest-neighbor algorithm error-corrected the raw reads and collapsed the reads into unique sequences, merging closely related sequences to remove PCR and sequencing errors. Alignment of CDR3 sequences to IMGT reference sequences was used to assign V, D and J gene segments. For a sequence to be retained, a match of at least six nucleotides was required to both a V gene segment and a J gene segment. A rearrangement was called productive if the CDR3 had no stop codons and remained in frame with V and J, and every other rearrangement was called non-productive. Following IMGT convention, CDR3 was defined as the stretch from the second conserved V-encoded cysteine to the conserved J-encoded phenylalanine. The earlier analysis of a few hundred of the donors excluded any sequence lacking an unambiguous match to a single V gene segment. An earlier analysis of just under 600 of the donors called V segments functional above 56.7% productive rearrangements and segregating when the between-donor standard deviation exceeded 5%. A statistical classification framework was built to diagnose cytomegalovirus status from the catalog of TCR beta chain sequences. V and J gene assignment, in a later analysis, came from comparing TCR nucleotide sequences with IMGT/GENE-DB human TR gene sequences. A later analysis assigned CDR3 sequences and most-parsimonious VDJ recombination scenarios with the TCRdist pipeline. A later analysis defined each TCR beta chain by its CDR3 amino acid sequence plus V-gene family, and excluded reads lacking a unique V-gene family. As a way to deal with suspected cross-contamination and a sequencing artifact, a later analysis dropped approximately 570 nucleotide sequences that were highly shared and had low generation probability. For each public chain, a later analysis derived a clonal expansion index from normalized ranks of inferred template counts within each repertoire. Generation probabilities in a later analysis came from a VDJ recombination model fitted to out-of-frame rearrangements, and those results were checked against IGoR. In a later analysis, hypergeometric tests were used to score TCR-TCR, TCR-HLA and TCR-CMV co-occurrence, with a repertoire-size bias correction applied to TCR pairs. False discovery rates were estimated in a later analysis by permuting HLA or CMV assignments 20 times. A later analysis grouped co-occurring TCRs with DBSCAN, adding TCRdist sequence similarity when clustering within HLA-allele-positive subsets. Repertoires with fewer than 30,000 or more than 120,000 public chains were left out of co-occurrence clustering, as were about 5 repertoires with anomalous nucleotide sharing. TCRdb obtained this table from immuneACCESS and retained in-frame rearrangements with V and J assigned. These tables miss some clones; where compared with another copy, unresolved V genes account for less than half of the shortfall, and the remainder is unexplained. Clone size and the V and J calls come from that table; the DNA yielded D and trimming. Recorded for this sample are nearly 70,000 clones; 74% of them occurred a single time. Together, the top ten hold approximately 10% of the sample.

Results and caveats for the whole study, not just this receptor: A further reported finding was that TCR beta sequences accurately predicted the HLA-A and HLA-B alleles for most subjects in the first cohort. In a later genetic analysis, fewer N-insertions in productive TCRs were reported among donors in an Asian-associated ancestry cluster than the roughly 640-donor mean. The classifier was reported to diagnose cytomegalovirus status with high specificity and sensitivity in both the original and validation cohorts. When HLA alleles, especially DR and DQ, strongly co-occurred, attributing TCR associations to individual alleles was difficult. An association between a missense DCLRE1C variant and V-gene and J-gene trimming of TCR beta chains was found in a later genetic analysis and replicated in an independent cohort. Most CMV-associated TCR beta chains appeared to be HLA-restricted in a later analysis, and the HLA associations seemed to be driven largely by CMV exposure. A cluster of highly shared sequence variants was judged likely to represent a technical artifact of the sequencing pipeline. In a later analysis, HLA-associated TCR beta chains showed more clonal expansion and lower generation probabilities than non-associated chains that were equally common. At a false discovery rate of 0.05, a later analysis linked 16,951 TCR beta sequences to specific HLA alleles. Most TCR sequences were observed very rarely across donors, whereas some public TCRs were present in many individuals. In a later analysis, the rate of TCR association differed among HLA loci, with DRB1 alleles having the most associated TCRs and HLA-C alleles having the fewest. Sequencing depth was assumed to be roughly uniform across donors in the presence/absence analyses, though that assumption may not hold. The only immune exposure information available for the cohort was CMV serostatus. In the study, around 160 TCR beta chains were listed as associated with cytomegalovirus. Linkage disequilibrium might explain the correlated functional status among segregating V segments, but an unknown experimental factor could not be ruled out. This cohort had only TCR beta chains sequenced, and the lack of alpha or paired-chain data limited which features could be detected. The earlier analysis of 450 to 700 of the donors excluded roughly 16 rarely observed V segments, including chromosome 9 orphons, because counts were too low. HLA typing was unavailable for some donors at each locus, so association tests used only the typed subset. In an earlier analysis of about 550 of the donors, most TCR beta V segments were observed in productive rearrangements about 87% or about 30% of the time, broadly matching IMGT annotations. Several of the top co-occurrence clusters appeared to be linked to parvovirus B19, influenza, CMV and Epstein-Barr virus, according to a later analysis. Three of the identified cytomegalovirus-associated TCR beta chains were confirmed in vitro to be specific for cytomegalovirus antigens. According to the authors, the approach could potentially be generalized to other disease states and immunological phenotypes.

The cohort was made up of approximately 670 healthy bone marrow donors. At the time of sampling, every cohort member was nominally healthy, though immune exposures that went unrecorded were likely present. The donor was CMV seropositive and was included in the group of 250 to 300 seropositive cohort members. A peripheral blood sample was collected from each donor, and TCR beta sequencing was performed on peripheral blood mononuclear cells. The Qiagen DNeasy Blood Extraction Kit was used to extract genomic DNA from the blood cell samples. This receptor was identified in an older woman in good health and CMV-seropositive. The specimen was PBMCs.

The CDR3: CASSLVGTDEKLFF. In nucleotide form, the sequence is TGTGCCAGCAGCTTAGTGGGGACAGATGAAAAACTGTTTTTT. The chain is assembled from TRBV7-9 and TRBJ1-4, and 7 junction bases match TRBD1. Based on the germline V gene (reference sequence), the CDR1 and CDR2 sequences are SEHNR and FQNEAQ. V is pruned by 1 base and J by 6 bases, leaving 2 bases of the junction without a gene match. The CDR3 has 14 amino acids, counting the end cysteine and phenylalanine. Only CDR3 DNA remains: 42 bases, in frame from the first base.